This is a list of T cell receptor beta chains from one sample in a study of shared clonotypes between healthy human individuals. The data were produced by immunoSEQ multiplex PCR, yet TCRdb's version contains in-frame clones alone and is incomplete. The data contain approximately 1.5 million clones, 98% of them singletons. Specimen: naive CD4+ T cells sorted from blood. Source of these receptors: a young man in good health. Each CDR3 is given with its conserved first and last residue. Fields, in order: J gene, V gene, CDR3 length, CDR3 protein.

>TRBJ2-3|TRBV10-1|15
CASSESRGRVDTQYF
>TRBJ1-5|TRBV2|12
CATGTGNQPQHF
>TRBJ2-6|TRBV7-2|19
CASSLVGRDTYSGANVLTF
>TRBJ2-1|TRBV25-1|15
CASSALAGGINEQFF
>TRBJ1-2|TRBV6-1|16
CASSEGVRRTNYGYTF
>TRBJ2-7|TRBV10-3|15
CAISSGTGAFHEQYF
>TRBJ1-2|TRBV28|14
CASSSGQGHYGYTF
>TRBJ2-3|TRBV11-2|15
CASSLSGSGADTQYF
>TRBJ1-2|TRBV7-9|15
CASSSGQVIYYGYTF
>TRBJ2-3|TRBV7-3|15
CASSLTGISTDTQYF
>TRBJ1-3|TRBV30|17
CAWSRPTGQWGGNTIYF
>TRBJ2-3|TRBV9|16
CASSVGPGVSTDTQYF
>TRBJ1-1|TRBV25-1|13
CASSVTGGAEAFF
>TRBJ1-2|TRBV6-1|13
CASSTLQSYGYTF
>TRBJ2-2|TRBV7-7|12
CASRGSPGELFF
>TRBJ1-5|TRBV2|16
CASSPGPVQGIKPQHF
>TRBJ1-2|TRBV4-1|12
CASSRTGRGYTF
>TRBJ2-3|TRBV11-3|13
CASSFRGGDTQYF
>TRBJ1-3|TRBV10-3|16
CAISEILGVSGNTIYF
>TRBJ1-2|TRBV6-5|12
CASSPLDRRPTF
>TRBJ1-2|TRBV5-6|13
CASSVGTLYGYTF
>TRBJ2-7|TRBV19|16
CASSRRLAGQAYEQYF
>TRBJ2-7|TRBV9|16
CASSVGSGVFSYEQYF
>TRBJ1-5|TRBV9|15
CASSVEGSGNQPQHF
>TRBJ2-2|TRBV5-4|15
CASSSGKGDTGELFF
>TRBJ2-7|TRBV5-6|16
CASSFSGTGFGYEQYF
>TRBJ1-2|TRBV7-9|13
CASSSTGTYGYTF
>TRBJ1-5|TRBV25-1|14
CASSASAGKQPQHF
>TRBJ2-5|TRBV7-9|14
CASSDRTYQETQYF
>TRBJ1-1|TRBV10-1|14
CASSETGGLTEAFF
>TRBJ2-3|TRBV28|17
CASSFFNVRLSTDTQYF
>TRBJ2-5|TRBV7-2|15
CAIRRREGLQETQYF
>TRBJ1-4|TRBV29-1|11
CSVPGREKLFF
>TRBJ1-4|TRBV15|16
CATSRGASGGNEKLFF
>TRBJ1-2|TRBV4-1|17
CASSPTGAAPQGYGYTF
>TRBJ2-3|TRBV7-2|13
CASSSEGTDTQYF
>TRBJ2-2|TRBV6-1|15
CASRTTLANTGELFF
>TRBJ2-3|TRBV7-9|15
CASSWGTSGIHTQYF
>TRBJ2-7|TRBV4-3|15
CASSRCESWSYEQYF
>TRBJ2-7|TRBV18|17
CASSPPGGLAGVYEQYF
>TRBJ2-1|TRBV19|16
CASSTLLAGGAYEQFF
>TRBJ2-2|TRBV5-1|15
CASSRDSLNTGELFF
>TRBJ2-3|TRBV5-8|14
CASSFGLASDTQYF
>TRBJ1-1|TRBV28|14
CASSFLQMNTEAFF
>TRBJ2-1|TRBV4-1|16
CASSAPGTGSYNEQFF
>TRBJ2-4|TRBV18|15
CASSPRGRVKNIQYF
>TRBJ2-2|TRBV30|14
CAWRSGTNTGELFF
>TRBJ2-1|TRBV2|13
CASSGQGRNEQFF
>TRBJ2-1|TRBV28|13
CATETSWVNEQFF
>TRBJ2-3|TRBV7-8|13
CASSLGAGDTQYF
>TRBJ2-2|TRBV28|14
CASGTFTGTGELFF
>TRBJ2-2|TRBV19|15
CASSMAGGNTGELFF
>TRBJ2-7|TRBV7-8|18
CASSSESSGSLRSYEQYF
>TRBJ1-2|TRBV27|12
CAIKTGTSGYTF
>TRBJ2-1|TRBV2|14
CASSTQGPYNEQFF